The rows below give T cell receptor beta chains drawn from one sample of a study of T cells in Graves' hyperthyroidism and ophthalmopathy. TCRdb re-derived calls from the multiplex PCR reads in MiXCR, one entry per CDR3 protein. Here the sample spans some 300,000 distinct CDR3 sequences, approximately 15% being singletons. Material: blood. The receptor set was obtained from a man under 40 with Graves' hyperthyroidism. CDR3s include the opening cysteine and the closing phenylalanine or tryptophan. Each record gives: J gene, D gene, clone size, V gene, CDR3 DNA, CDR3 protein. D genes are given only for firm matches. Rows give clone size only sometimes, using once, few, many, or a class for an expanded clone.

TRBJ2-1	.	many	TRBV28	TGTGCCAGCAGTTTACTTGCGGGTCTTTACAGTGAGCAGTTCTTC	CASSLLAGLYSEQFF
TRBJ1-1	.	.	TRBV9	TGTGCCAGCAGCGCTGAGGGACGGGTGACTGAAGCTTTCTTT	CASSAEGRVTEAFF
TRBJ1-1	.	many	TRBV18	TGTGCCAGCTCATTGTCGGACAGCTCGAACACTGAAGCTTTCTTT	CASSLSDSSNTEAFF
TRBJ1-2	TRBD1	few	TRBV19	TGTGCCAGTATGGGGACAGGGCCCCGCAGAGGTCATGGCTACACCTTC	CASMGTGPRRGHGYTF
TRBJ2-1	.	many	TRBV27	TGTGCCAGCAGTCTGAGTGAGGGGTGGGATGAGCAGTTCTTC	CASSLSEGWDEQFF
TRBJ1-2	.	.	TRBV6-1	TGTGCCAGCAGCTATTCGGAGACCTATGGCTACACCTTC	CASSYSETYGYTF
TRBJ1-5	.	many	TRBV3-1	TGTGCCAGCAGCCAAGGCGGTCCCGACAATCAGCCCCAGCATTTT	CASSQGGPDNQPQHF
TRBJ2-2	TRBD2	few	TRBV6-1	TGTGCCAGCAGTGAACCGGGACTAGGAATATACACCGGGGAGCTGTTTTTT	CASSEPGLGIYTGELFF
TRBJ2-5	TRBD1	many	TRBV9	TGTGCCAGCAGCGCCGGGACAGGGGGCGCGGGAGAGACCCAGTACTTC	CASSAGTGGAGETQYF
TRBJ1-4	.	.	TRBV19	TGTGCCAGTAGTGTCCCAGGAGCAACTAATGAAAAACTGTTTTTT	CASSVPGATNEKLFF